The rows below give T cell receptor beta chains drawn from one sample of a study of blood T cell repertoires in COVID-19. TCRdb keeps only in-frame clones here, not all; method: immunoSEQ multiplex PCR. The sample carries about 74,000 clones, over 85% recorded once. The sequenced sample consisted of peripheral blood. Every receptor here comes from a man aged 50 to 59 with acute or convalescent COVID-19. Both conserved end residues are trimmed from each CDR3. A D gene is named only where the DNA matches it firmly.

d_gene: TRBD2
v_gene: TRBV7-2
j_gene: TRBJ2-3
CDR3aa: ASSWGPAGGAGTQY

d_gene: TRBD1
v_gene: TRBV19
j_gene: TRBJ1-1
CDR3aa: ASSIGQGRNTEAF

d_gene: NA
v_gene: TRBV6-5
j_gene: TRBJ1-3
CDR3aa: ASSYSTEPGNTIY

d_gene: NA
v_gene: TRBV10-2
j_gene: TRBJ2-7
CDR3aa: ASSETAGLTYEQY

d_gene: NA
v_gene: TRBV5-1
j_gene: TRBJ2-6
CDR3aa: ASSSPPGPQSSGANVLT

d_gene: TRBD2
v_gene: TRBV6-2/TRBV6-3
j_gene: TRBJ2-1
CDR3aa: ASSYLISGRADEQF

d_gene: TRBD1
v_gene: TRBV7-6
j_gene: TRBJ2-1
CDR3aa: ASSRAGQGHKTQNNEQF

d_gene: TRBD1
v_gene: TRBV27
j_gene: TRBJ1-4
CDR3aa: ASRTRTGTSEKLF

d_gene: NA
v_gene: TRBV7-7
j_gene: TRBJ2-3
CDR3aa: ASSLGLRGGTDTQY

d_gene: TRBD2
v_gene: TRBV5-4
j_gene: TRBJ2-4
CDR3aa: ASSFGNSGENIQY

d_gene: TRBD2
v_gene: TRBV30
j_gene: TRBJ2-5
CDR3aa: AWKGRLAGGLSPQETQY

d_gene: NA
v_gene: TRBV4-1
j_gene: TRBJ2-3
CDR3aa: ASSYRYSTDTQY

d_gene: TRBD2
v_gene: TRBV7-9
j_gene: TRBJ2-3
CDR3aa: ASKRPSGGPSTDTQY

d_gene: TRBD1
v_gene: TRBV7-9
j_gene: TRBJ1-3
CDR3aa: ASSFDRASGNTIY

d_gene: NA
v_gene: TRBV6-5
j_gene: TRBJ2-2
CDR3aa: ASKGHTGELF

d_gene: NA
v_gene: TRBV18
j_gene: TRBJ1-3
CDR3aa: ASSPSTEPGNTIY